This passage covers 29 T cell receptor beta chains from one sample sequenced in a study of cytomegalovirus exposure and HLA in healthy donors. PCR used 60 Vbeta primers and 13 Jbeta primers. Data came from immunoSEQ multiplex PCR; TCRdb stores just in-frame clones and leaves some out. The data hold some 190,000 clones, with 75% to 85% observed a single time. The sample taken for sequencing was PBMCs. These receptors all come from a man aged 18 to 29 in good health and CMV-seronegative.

CDR3: CASSQGPLGGGRWEQYF. The CDR3 DNA reads as TGTGCCAGCAGCCAAGGACCCCTAGGTGGGGGCCGGTGGGAGCAGTACTTC. V usage is TRBV14 and J usage is TRBJ2-7, with D possibly matching TRBD1 (6 bases). The CDR3 sequence is 17 residues long. Germline V gives CDR1 SGHDN, CDR2 FVKESK. V lost 1 base, J lost 7 bases, and 23 bases lay in between. Supplemented by reference TRBV14 and TRBJ2-7, the full variable domain reads EAGVTQFPSHSVIEKGQTVTLRCDPISGHDNLYWYRRVMGKEIKFLLHFVKESKQDESGMPNNRFLAERTGGTYSTLKVQPAELEDSGVYFCASSQGPLGGGRWEQYFGPGTRLTVT.

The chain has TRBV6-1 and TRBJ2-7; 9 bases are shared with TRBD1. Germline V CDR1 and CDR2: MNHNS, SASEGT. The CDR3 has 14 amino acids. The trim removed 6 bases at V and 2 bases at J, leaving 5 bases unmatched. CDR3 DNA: TGTGCCAGCAGCCGAGACAGGGGGGCCTACGAGCAGTACTTC. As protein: CASSRDRGAYEQYF.

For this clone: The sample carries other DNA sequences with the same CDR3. The CDR3 loop is CASSVAGGGYEQYF. DNA for the CDR3: TGTGCCAGCAGCGTAGCAGGGGGAGGATACGAGCAGTACTTC. This rearrangement joins TRBV9 to TRBJ2-7, with D maybe TRBD1 (7 bases). This CDR3 is built from 14 residues. Trimming cost V 0 bases and J 4 bases, with 11 bases left between them. Germline assignment: CDR1 SGDLS and CDR2 YYNGEE.

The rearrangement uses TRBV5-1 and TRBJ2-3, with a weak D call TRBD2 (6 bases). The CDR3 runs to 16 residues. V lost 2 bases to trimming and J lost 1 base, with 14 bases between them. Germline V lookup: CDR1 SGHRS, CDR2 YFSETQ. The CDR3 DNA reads TGCGCCAGCAGCTTTGGGGCCCCGGGGGGCACAGATACGCAGTATTTT. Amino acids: CASSFGAPGGTDTQYF.

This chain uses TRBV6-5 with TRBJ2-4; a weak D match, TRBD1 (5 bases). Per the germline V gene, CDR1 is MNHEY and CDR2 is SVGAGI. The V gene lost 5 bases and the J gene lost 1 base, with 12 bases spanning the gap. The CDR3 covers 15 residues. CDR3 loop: CASSPRALAKNIQYF. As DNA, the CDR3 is TGTGCCAGCAGTCCCAGGGCTCTCGCCAAAAACATTCAGTACTTC.

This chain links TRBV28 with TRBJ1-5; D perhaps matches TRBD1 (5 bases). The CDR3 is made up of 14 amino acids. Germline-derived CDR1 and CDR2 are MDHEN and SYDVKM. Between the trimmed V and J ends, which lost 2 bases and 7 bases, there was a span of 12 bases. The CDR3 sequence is CASSLLGGAQPQHF. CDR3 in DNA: TGTGCCAGCAGTTTACTCGGGGGAGCCCAGCCCCAGCATTTT.

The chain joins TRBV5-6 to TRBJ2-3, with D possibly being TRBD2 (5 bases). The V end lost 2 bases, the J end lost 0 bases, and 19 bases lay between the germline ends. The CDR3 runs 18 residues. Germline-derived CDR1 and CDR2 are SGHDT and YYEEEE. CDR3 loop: CASSLLALRTSSTDTQYF. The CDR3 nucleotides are TGTGCCAGCAGCTTATTGGCCCTAAGGACTTCTAGCACAGATACGCAGTATTTT. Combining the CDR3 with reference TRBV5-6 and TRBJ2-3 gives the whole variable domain DAGVTQSPTHLIKTRGQQVTLRCSPKSGHDTVSWYQQALGQGPQFIFQYYEEEERQRGNFPDRFSGHQFPNYSSELNVNALLLGDSALYLCASSLLALRTSSTDTQYFGPGTRLTVL.

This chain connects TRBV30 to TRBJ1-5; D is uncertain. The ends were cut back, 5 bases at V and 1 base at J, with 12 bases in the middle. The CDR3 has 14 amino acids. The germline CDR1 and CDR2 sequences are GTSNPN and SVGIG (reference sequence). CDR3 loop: CAWAPEGSNQPQHF. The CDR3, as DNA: TGTGCCTGGGCTCCCGAGGGAAGCAATCAGCCCCAGCATTTT.

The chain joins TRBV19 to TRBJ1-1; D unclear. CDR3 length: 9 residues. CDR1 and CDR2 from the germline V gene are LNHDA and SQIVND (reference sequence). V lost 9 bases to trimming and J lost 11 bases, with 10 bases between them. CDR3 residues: CASSISAFF. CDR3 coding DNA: TGTGCCAGCTCTATATCGGCTTTCTTT.

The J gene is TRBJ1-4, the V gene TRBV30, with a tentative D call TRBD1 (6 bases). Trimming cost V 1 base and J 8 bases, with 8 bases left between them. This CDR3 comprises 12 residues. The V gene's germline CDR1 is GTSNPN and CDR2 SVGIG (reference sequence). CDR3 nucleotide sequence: TGTGCCTGGAGTGCGAGGGGGGAAAAACTGTTTTTT. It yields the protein CAWSARGEKLFF. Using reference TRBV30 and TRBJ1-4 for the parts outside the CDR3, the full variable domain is SQTIHQWPATLVQPVGSPLSLECTVEGTSNPNLYWYRQAAGRGLQLLFYSVGIGQISSEVPQNLSASRPQDRQFILSSKKLLLSDSGFYLCAWSARGEKLFFGSGTQLSVL.

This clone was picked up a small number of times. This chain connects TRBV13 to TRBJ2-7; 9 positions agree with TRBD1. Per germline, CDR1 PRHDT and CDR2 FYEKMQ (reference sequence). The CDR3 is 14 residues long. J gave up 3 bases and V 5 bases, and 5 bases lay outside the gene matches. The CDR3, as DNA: TGTGCCAGCAGCCCTGAGACAGGGGGCTACGAGCAGTACTTC. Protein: CASSPETGGYEQYF.

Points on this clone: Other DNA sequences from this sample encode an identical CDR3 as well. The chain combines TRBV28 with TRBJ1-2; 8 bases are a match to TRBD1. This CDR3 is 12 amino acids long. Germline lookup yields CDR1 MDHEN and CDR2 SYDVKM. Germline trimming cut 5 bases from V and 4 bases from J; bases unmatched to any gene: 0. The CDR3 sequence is CASSTGGYGYTF. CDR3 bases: TGTGCCAGCAGTACAGGGGGCTATGGCTACACCTTC.

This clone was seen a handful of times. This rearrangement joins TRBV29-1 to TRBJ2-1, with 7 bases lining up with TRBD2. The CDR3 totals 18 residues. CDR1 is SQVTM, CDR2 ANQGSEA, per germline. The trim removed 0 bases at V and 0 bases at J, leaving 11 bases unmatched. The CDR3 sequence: CSVEDPGSGTRSYNEQFF. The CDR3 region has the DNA TGCAGCGTTGAAGATCCGGGCAGCGGGACCCGCTCCTACAATGAGCAGTTCTTC.

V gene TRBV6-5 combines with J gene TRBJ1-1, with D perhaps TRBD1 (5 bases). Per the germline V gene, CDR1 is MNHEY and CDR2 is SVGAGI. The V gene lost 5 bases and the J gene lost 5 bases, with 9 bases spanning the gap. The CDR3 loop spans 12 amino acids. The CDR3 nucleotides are TGTGCCAGCAGTGGGGCGGGAACTGAAGCTTTCTTT. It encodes CASSGAGTEAFF.

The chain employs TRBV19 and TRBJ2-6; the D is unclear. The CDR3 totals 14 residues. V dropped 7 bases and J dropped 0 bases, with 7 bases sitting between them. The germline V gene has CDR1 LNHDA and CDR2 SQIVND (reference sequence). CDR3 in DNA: TGTGCCAGTAAGCAGGACTCTGGGGCCAACGTCCTGACTTTC. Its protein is CASKQDSGANVLTF.

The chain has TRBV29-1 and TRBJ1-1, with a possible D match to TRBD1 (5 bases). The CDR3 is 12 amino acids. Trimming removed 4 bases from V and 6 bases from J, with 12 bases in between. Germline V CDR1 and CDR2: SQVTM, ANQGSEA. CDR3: CSVGYQGSEAFF. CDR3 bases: TGCAGCGTTGGCTATCAGGGATCTGAAGCTTTCTTT.

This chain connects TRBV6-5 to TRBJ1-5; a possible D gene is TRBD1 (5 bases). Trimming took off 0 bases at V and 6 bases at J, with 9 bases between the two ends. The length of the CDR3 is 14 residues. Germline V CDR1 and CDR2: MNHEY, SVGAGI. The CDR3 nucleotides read TGTGCCAGCAGTTACTCGCGGGGGAGTCAGCCCCAGCATTTT. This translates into CASSYSRGSQPQHF.

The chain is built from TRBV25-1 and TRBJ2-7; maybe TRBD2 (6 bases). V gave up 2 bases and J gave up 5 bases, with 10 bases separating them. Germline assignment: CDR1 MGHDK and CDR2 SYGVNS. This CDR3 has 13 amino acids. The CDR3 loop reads CASSEGTWHEQYF. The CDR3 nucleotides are TGTGCCAGCAGTGAAGGGACTTGGCACGAGCAGTACTTC.

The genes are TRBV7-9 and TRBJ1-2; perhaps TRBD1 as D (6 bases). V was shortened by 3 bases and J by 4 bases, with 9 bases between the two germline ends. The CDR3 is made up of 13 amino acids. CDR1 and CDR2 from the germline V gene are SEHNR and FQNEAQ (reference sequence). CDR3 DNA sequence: TGTGCCAGCAGCTTGCAGGGGACCTATGGCTACACCTTC. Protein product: CASSLQGTYGYTF.

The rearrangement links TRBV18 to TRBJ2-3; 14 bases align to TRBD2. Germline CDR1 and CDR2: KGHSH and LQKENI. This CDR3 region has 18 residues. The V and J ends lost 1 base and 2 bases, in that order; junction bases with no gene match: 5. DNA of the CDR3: TGTGCCAGCTCACCACTGGAGGGACTAGCGGGGGTCACAGATACGCAGTATTTT. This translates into CASSPLEGLAGVTDTQYF.

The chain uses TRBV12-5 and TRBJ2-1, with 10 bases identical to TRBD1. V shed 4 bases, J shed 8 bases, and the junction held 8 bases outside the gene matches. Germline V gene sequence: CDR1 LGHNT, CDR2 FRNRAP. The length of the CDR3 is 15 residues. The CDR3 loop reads CASGSSGTGVDEQFF. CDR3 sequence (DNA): TGTGCTAGTGGTTCGTCCGGGACAGGGGTCGATGAGCAGTTCTTC.

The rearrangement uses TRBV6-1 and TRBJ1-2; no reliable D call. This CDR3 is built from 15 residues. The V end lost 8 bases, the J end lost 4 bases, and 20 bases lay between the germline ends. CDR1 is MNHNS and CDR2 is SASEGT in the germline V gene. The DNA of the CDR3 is TGTGCCAGCGGCGGCGCCCCCGACCTCGGCTATGGCTACACCTTC. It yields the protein CASGGAPDLGYGYTF.

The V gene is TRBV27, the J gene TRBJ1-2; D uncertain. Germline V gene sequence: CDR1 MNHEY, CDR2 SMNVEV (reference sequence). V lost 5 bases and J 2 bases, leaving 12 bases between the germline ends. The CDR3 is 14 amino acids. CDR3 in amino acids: CASSPFPSNYGYTF. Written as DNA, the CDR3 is TGTGCCAGCAGTCCCTTCCCTTCGAACTATGGCTACACCTTC.

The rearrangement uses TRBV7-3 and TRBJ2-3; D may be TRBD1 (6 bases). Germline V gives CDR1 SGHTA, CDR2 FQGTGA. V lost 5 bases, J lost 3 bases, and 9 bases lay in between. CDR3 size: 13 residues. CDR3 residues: CASSLDRTDTQYF. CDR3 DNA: TGTGCCAGCAGCCTTGACAGGACAGATACGCAGTATTTT.

The CDR3 DNA sequence: TGTGCCAGCAGTGAAGTAAAAGGGGGCTCAGATACGCAGTATTTT. It yields the protein CASSEVKGGSDTQYF. The chain employs TRBV25-1 and TRBJ2-3; 7 nucleotides agree with TRBD1. V trimming: 2 bases; J trimming: 4 bases; junction bases outside the gene matches: 6. The CDR3 length is 15 residues. Germline values: CDR1 MGHDK, CDR2 SYGVNS.

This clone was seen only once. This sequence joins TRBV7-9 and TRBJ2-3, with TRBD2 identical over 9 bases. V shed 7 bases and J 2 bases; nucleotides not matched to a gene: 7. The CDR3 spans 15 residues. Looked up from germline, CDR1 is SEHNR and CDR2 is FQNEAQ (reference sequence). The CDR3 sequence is CASIPRLAVTDTQYF. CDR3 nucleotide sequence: TGTGCCAGCATCCCGAGACTAGCGGTCACAGATACGCAGTATTTT.

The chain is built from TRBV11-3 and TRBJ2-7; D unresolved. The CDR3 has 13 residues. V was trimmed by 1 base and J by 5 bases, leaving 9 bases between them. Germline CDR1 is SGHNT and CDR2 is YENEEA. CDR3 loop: CASSLGGADEQYF. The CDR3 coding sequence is TGTGCCAGCAGCTTAGGCGGAGCCGACGAGCAGTACTTC.

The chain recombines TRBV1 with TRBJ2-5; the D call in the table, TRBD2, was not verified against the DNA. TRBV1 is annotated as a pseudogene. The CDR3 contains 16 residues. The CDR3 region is CTSSQSVTSGGETQYF. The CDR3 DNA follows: TGCACCAGCAGCCAATCCGTTACTAGCGGTGGAGAGACCCAGTACTTC.

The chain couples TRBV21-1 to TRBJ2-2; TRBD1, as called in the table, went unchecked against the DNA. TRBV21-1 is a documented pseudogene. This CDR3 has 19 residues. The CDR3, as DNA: TGTGCCAGCCGCCGACCCGGACAGGGGGCTGTACGTGCGGCCGGGGAGCTGTTTTTT. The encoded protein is CASRRPGQGAVRAAGELFF.